The clone carrying this T cell receptor (beta chain) was counted a few times. The germline V gene encodes CDR1 SGHAT and CDR2 FQDESV (reference sequence). The CDR3 covers 17 residues. V gave up 4 bases and J gave up 3 bases; unmatched junction bases: 8. Reverse transcription of all isolated RNA meant that expressed TCRB transcripts were sequenced. Profiled with immunoSEQ multiplex PCR; TCRdb holds only in-frame clones, not every one. The table has 900,000 or so clones, roughly 15% seen once. These data originate in a study of beta chain features in type 1 diabetes. Study overall: All samples combined gave 90 million to 130 million sorted cells for examination.

Donors underwent one heparinised blood draw, about 120 mL on average. The chain uses TRBV11-1 and TRBJ2-7; 14 bases fit TRBD2. What was sequenced was naive CD4+ T cells from blood. The clonotype comes from a woman younger than 35 in good health. The CDR3 bases are TGTGCCAGCAGCTACGGGACTAGCGGGAGTGTTTTCTACGAGCAGTACTTC. Translating gives CASSYGTSGSVFYEQYF.